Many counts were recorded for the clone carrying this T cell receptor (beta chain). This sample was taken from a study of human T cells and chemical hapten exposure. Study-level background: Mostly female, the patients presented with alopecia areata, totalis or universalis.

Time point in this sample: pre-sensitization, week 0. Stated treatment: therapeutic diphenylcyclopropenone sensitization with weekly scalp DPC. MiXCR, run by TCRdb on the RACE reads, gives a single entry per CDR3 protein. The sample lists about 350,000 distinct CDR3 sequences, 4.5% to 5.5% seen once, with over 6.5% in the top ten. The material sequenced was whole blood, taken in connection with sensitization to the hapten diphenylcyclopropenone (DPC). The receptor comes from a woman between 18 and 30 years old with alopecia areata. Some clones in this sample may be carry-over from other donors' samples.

CDR3 DNA sequence: TGTGCCAGCAGCCCGACTAGCGGGGAACACAATGAGCAGTTCTTC. Translated: CASSPTSGEHNEQFF. This chain joins TRBV7-9 and TRBJ2-1; 11 bases are shared with TRBD2. Germline V gene data show CDR1 as SEHNR and CDR2 as FQNEAQ (reference sequence). The trim removed 5 bases at V and 5 bases at J, leaving 5 bases unmatched. This CDR3 is built from 15 residues.